This TCR beta chain was documented in a study of blood T cells in healthy people across ages. Study-wide context: About one barcoded beta molecule per two T cells was the capture yield of template switching.

Broader study findings: A roughly linear age-dependent decrease characterized TCR beta diversity per million T cells.

Germline values: CDR1 MNHEY, CDR2 SVGEGT. The CDR3 is 15 residues long. Trimming shortened V by 5 bases and J by 0 bases, and 11 bases separated the two germline ends. It was with a sample-barcoded 5' primer and a J-beta primer mix that a second PCR of about 6 to 12 cycles was run. TCRdb itself ran the 5' RACE reads through MiXCR, one entry per CDR3 protein. The table shows roughly 800,000 distinct CDR3 sequences, with approximately 25% occurring only once. Turning to this clonotype: Its antigen remains unidentified.

This sample was also put to use in a study of T cells of mothers and their children.

This TCR was recovered from a boy younger than 18 in good health. Sequencing input: blood. The rearrangement uses TRBV6-2 or TRBV6-3 and TRBJ2-1; tentatively, D is TRBD1 (6 bases). CDR3 nucleotides: TGTGCCAGCAGTACCCCCAGGGGCTCCTACAATGAGCAGTTCTTC. As protein: CASSTPRGSYNEQFF.